These 16 T cell receptor beta chains were sequenced from one sample in a study of T cells after yellow fever vaccination. TCRdb re-called the 5' RACE reads through MiXCR, storing one row per CDR3 protein. Among 250,000 to 400,000 distinct CDR3 sequences listed, over 3.5% were seen once. The sample in question was PBMCs, obtained 15 days after the yellow fever booster vaccination. All receptors come from a man aged 18 to 35 who received the YFV17D yellow fever vaccine.

This clonotype was detected many times. This chain connects TRBV4-3 to TRBJ1-1, with 9 bases fitting TRBD1. The J segment lost 6 bases and the V segment lost 4 bases, leaving 6 bases of the junction unmatched. The CDR3 is 14 amino acids. Germline-derived CDR1 and CDR2 are LGHNA and YSLEER. CDR3 nucleotide sequence: TGCGCCAGCAGCCCGGACAGGGGAAAACCTGAAGCTTTCTTT. Amino acid sequence: CASSPDRGKPEAFF.

The rearrangement uses TRBV3-1 and TRBJ2-7; 7 nucleotides match TRBD1. Germline-derived CDR1 and CDR2 are LGHDT and YNNKEL (reference sequence). CDR3 length: 15 amino acids. V dropped 2 bases and J dropped 3; count of bases not matched to a gene: 7. CDR3 nucleotides: TGTGCCAGCAGCCAAAGATTCGCAGGGGGCTACGAGCAGTACTTC. This sequence encodes CASSQRFAGGYEQYF.

There are many counts of this clonotype. The V and J genes are TRBV27 and TRBJ1-2, with a tentative D call TRBD1 (5 bases). CDR1 MNHEY and CDR2 SMNVEV come from the germline V gene (reference sequence). Trimming left V 8 bases short and J 4 bases short, with 8 bases between. The CDR3 is 11 amino acids. In DNA form, the CDR3 reads TGTGCCAGCGGGGGGATCTATGGCTACACCTTC. The encoded protein is CASGGIYGYTF.

This clonotype was seen many times. The chain employs TRBV6-5 and TRBJ1-1; the D is unclear. Trimming removed 0 bases from V and 12 bases from J, with 14 bases in between. Germline-derived CDR1 and CDR2 are MNHEY and SVGAGI. The CDR3 covers 13 residues. The CDR3 spells CASSYSRERATFF. The CDR3 coding sequence is TGTGCCAGCAGTTACTCGCGTGAAAGGGCTACTTTCTTT.

The rearrangement uses TRBV2 and TRBJ1-1, with 8 bases lining up with TRBD1. Trimming removed 7 bases from V and 4 bases from J; junction bases left unmatched: 8. Germline V CDR1 and CDR2: SNHLY, FYNNEI. The CDR3 covers 14 residues. CDR3 sequence reads: CASIVRTGFTEAFF. CDR3 DNA: TGTGCCAGCATAGTCCGGACAGGGTTCACTGAAGCTTTCTTT.

V usage is TRBV7-9 and J usage is TRBJ2-3; 7 nucleotides agree with TRBD1. The V and J ends lost 8 bases and 0 bases, in that order; junction bases with no gene match: 11. Germline loops: CDR1 SEHNR, CDR2 FQNEAQ (reference sequence). This CDR3 region has 16 residues. CDR3 nucleotide sequence: TGTGCCAGCGAGCCGGGACAGACTTCTAGCACAGATACGCAGTATTTT. It is translated as CASEPGQTSSTDTQYF.

This chain uses TRBV7-9 with TRBJ2-4, with D perhaps matching TRBD2 (6 bases). Germline V gene lookup returns CDR1 SEHNR and CDR2 FQNEAQ (reference sequence). The CDR3 has 13 residues. V was shortened by 4 bases and J by 9 bases, with 13 bases between the two germline ends. CDR3: CASSSGLGSIQYF. DNA of the CDR3: TGTGCCAGCAGCTCGGGACTTGGCAGCATTCAGTACTTC. The full variable domain, completed using reference TRBV7-9 and TRBJ2-4, is DTGVSQNPRHKITKRGQNVTFRCDPISEHNRLYWYRQTLGQGPEFLTYFQNEAQLEKSRLLSDRFSAERPKGSFSTLEIQRTEQGDSAMYLCASSSGLGSIQYFGAGTRLSVL.

This clonotype was seen at least ten times. The chain has TRBV5-1 and TRBJ2-4; D gene uncertain. V was clipped by 0 bases and J by 6 bases, with 7 bases between them. Germline loops: CDR1 SGHRS, CDR2 YFSETQ. This CDR3 comprises 13 residues. CDR3 coding DNA: TGCGCCAGCAGCTTGGGTTGGACAAACATTCAGTACTTC. It codes for CASSLGWTNIQYF.

Ten or more counts support this clonotype. The chain couples TRBV5-1 to TRBJ1-5; the D gene is possibly TRBD1 (5 bases). The CDR3 spans 15 residues. V lost 4 bases and J lost 2, with 13 bases in between. Germline V CDR1 and CDR2: SGHRS, YFSETQ. The CDR3 spells CASSLDSLGNQPQHF. The CDR3 coding sequence is TGCGCCAGCAGCCTCGACAGCTTGGGCAATCAGCCCCAGCATTTT.

As for this clonotype: The germline gene is not matched at one end of the junction; a read error may be the cause. The CDR3 loop is CASSRDSRFSF. The DNA for the CDR3 is TGTGCCAGCAGCCGGGACAGCCGGTTTTCGTTC. The V call is TRBV11-2, the J call TRBJ1-2, with 7 nucleotides matching TRBD1. Germline lookup yields CDR1 SGHAT and CDR2 FQNNGV. The CDR3 has 11 amino acids.

This clonotype was seen a few times. The chain combines TRBV29-1 with TRBJ1-2; TRBD1 is a possible D gene (6 bases). Germline assignment: CDR1 SQVTM and CDR2 ANQGSEA. With 2 bases removed from V and 3 bases from J, the gap between germline ends came to 13 bases. CDR3 length: 14 amino acids. As DNA, the CDR3 is TGCAGCGTTGAATGGGGGGCGCGGCACTATGGCTACACCTTC. Translation gives CSVEWGARHYGYTF.

This chain joins TRBV7-2 and TRBJ1-1; no clear D. Deletions cut 1 base from V and 1 base from J, with 13 bases between. CDR1 and CDR2 from the germline V gene are SGHTA and FQGNSA. The length of the CDR3 is 16 residues. DNA of the CDR3: TGTGCCAGCAGCTTAGTTCGGGTAGGCGAGAACACTGAAGCTTTCTTT. Translating gives CASSLVRVGENTEAFF.

This clonotype was detected many times. The chain links TRBV5-1 to TRBJ1-1; D possibly corresponds to TRBD1 (5 bases). V lost 2 bases to trimming and J lost 3 bases, with 11 bases between them. Germline V gene sequence: CDR1 SGHRS, CDR2 YFSETQ. The CDR3 loop spans 14 amino acids. CDR3 bases: TGCGCCAGCAGCTTACAGGACACTTACACTGAAGCTTTCTTT. This encodes CASSLQDTYTEAFF.

With regard to this clonotype: This may be a read error, as it is one base from a much larger clone. The V and J genes are TRBV7-6 and TRBJ2-3; D is possibly TRBD2 (5 bases). Looked up from germline, CDR1 is SGHVS and CDR2 is FNYEAQ. V gave up 0 bases and J gave up 1 base, with 5 bases separating them. The length of the CDR3 is 14 residues. The CDR3 sequence: CASSLARGTDTQYF. The DNA of the CDR3 is TGTGCCAGCAGCTTAGCGCGGGGCACAGATACGCAGTATTTT.

This clonotype showed up many times. V is TRBV20-1 and J is TRBJ2-3, with D perhaps matching TRBD2 (6 bases). Trimming removed 3 bases from V and 3 bases from J, with 10 bases in between. The CDR3 runs to 13 residues. CDR1 DFQATT and CDR2 SNEGSKA come from the germline V gene (reference sequence). The CDR3 coding sequence is TGCAGTGCTAGTCGAGGGAGGACAGATACGCAGTATTTT. Protein: CSASRGRTDTQYF.

There are a few counts of this clonotype. The chain couples TRBV28 to TRBJ1-2; no clear D gene. Trimming removed 2 bases at V and 7 bases at J, with 11 bases between. CDR3 length: 13 amino acids. CDR1 and CDR2 (germline): MDHEN, SYDVKM. In nucleotides, the CDR3 is TGTGCCAGCAGTTTAGAGGGTCTCGGTGGCTACACCTTC. This sequence encodes CASSLEGLGGYTF.